This passage covers 7 T cell receptor beta chains from one sample sequenced in a study of T cell responses to AZD1222 COVID-19 vaccine. Libraries were prepared by immunoSEQ multiplex PCR; TCRdb keeps only in-frame clonotypes and omits some of them. The profile shows roughly 150,000 clones, about 89% of them singletons. The sample consisted of peripheral blood, taken 28 days after the second AZD1222 dose. These receptors came from an adult who received the AZD1222 COVID-19 vaccine.

This clone showed up just once. CDR3 DNA: TGTGCCTGGAGCTGGGAGGGGAACGGCTACACCTTC. Its protein is CAWSWEGNGYTF. The J gene is TRBJ1-2, the V gene TRBV30; D is possibly TRBD1 (5 bases). The ends were cut back, 3 bases at V and 8 bases at J, with 13 bases in the middle. The CDR3 totals 12 residues. Germline V gene data show CDR1 as GTSNPN and CDR2 as SVGIG (reference sequence).

The chain couples TRBV7-2 to TRBJ2-3; D perhaps matches TRBD2 (8 bases). The germline V gene encodes CDR1 SGHTA and CDR2 FQGNSA. Trimming took off 1 base at V and 2 bases at J, with 16 bases between the two ends. This CDR3 region has 17 residues. This CDR3 reads CASSLEGGGGPTDTQYF. CDR3 nucleotide sequence: TGTGCCAGCAGCTTAGAAGGGGGCGGGGGGCCCACAGATACGCAGTATTTT.

As DNA, the CDR3 is TGTGCCAGCAGCTTGGTCCTCACAGATACGCAGTATTTT. Encoded protein: CASSLVLTDTQYF. V gene TRBV5-4 combines with J gene TRBJ2-3; the D is unclear. The V gene's germline CDR1 is SGHNT and CDR2 YYREEE (reference sequence). V shed 0 bases and J shed 2 bases, with 4 bases lying between them. The length of the CDR3 is 13 residues. Complete variable domain (other parts from reference TRBV5-4 and TRBJ2-3): ETGVTQSPTHLIKTRGQQVTLRCSSQSGHNTVSWYQQALGQGPQFIFQYYREEENGRGNFPPRFSGLQFPNYSSELNVNALELDDSALYLCASSLVLTDTQYFGPGTRLTVL.

This rearrangement joins TRBV6-4 to TRBJ1-6; D gene ambiguous. This CDR3 comprises 18 residues. The germline V gene encodes CDR1 MRHNA and CDR2 SNTAGT. The V gene lost 3 bases and the J gene lost 8 bases, with 23 bases spanning the gap. The CDR3 DNA reads TGTGCCAGCAGTGATCACGAATCTTGGGATCTTGGCTATTCACCCCTCCACTTT. Amino acid sequence: CASSDHESWDLGYSPLHF.

The rearrangement joins TRBV5-4 to TRBJ1-1; D call uncertain. The CDR3 loop spans 13 amino acids. Germline-derived CDR1 and CDR2 are SGHNT and YYREEE (reference sequence). Deletions cut 6 bases from V and 0 bases from J, with 9 bases between. The CDR3 reads CASINPVNTEAFF. The CDR3 nucleotides read TGTGCCAGCATCAATCCGGTGAACACTGAAGCTTTCTTT.

The chain has TRBV10-3 and TRBJ1-6; D may be TRBD1 (5 bases). V lost 5 bases and J 2 bases, leaving 16 bases between the germline ends. The germline V gene encodes CDR1 ENHRY and CDR2 SYGVKD. The CDR3 is made up of 17 amino acids. The CDR3 protein is CAISPRSRDPYNSPLHF. The CDR3 DNA follows: TGTGCCATCAGTCCACGAAGTCGGGACCCCTATAATTCACCCCTCCACTTT.

J is TRBJ1-4 and V is TRBV11-3, with D possibly being TRBD1 (5 bases). V dropped 4 bases and J dropped 0 bases, with 18 bases sitting between them. Germline CDR1 and CDR2: SGHNT and YENEEA. The CDR3 consists of 18 residues. The CDR3 reads CASSSRDGHLSTNEKLFF. In nucleotides, the CDR3 is TGTGCCAGCAGCTCCCGGGACGGACATTTGTCAACTAATGAAAAACTGTTTTTT.